The source of this T cell receptor (beta chain) is a study of T cell changes during pregnancy in multiple sclerosis. Some clones are missing from TCRdb's copy, which holds only in-frame ones; the method was immunoSEQ multiplex PCR. The data contain approximately 57,000 clones, about 92% of them singletons. Trimming took 3 bases from V and 2 from J, leaving 11 bases between them. The CDR3 sequence is 13 residues long. In germline, CDR1 is GTSNPN, CDR2 SVGIG (reference sequence). The J gene is TRBJ2-7, the V gene TRBV30, with a weak D call TRBD1 (6 bases). The sample consisted of CD4+ T cells from peripheral blood mononuclear cells, taken in the second trimester of pregnancy. The receptor comes from a female donor with multiple sclerosis, enrolled in a pregnancy study. The CDR3 here is CAWRATGTYEQYF. CDR3 coding DNA: TGTGCCTGGAGAGCGACAGGTACCTACGAGCAGTACTTC.